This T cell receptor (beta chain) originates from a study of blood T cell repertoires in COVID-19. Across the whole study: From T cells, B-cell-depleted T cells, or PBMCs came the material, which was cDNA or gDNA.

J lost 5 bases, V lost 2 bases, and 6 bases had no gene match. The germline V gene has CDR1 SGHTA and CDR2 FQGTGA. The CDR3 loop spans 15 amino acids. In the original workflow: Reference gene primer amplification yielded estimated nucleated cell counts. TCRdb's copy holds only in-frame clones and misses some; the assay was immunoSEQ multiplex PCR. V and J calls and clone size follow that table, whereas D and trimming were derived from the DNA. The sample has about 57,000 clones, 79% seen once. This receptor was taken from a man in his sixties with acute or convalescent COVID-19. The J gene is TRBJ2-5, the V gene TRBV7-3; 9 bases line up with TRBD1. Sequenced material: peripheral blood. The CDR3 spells CASSLAGTGRETQYF. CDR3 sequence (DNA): TGTGCCAGCAGCTTAGCCGGGACAGGGAGGGAGACCCAGTACTTC. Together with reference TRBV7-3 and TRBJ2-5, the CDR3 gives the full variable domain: GAGVSQTPSNKVTEKGKYVELRCDPISGHTALYWYRQSLGQGPEFLIYFQGTGAADDSGLPNDRFFAVRPEGSVSTLKIQRTERGDSAVYLCASSLAGTGRETQYFGPGTRLLVL.